This T cell receptor (beta chain) was sequenced for a study of cytomegalovirus exposure and HLA in healthy donors. Study-level information: The use of the same platform for the approximately 110 validation repertoires and the 650 to 850 first-cohort repertoires was reported by a later analysis. Overall study results and limits: Within the 90 to 150 validation repertoires, first-cohort TCR clusters tended to co-occur, according to a later analysis. Researchers catalogued about 150 TCR beta chains as cytomegalovirus-associated. Rarity marked most TCR sequences, yet some public TCRs occurred in many donors.

The CDR3 runs 15 residues. Germline loops: CDR1 SGHAT, CDR2 FQNNGV. Trimming pared 5 bases from V and 3 bases from J, leaving 16 bases between. As for this clone: Antigen specificity is unknown.

TCRdb keeps only in-frame clones here, not all; method: immunoSEQ multiplex PCR. Here the sample spans 130,000 to 150,000 clones, approximately 88% being singletons. The origin of this receptor is a man aged 18 to 30 in good health and CMV-seropositive. The specimen sequenced was PBMCs. V usage is TRBV11-2 and J usage is TRBJ1-1; tentatively, D is TRBD1 (6 bases). The CDR3 loop is CASSTYTGRYTEAFF. The CDR3, as DNA: TGTGCCAGCAGCACCTATACAGGGCGGTACACTGAAGCTTTCTTT.